These 30 T cell receptor beta chains share one sample of origin, sequenced in a study of T cells in tuberculosis. Sequencing used immunoSEQ multiplex PCR; TCRdb keeps in-frame clones, though not all of them. The sample yields tens of thousands of clones, around 94% seen once. Source material: PBMCs. The receptors come from a donor aged 5-35 years with latent tuberculosis or without tuberculosis infection.

The V and J genes are TRBV28 and TRBJ1-2; a possible D gene is TRBD1 (5 bases). Germline CDR1 is MDHEN and CDR2 is SYDVKM. V gave up 2 bases and J gave up 7 bases, with 8 bases separating them. The CDR3 loop spans 12 amino acids. The CDR3 loop reads CASSLQGSGYTF. The DNA for the CDR3 is TGTGCCAGCAGTTTACAGGGAAGTGGCTACACCTTC.

The genes are TRBV4-3 and TRBJ2-3; D gene unclear. CDR3 length: 13 amino acids. Trimming removed 1 base at V and 9 bases at J, with 11 bases between. Germline V lookup: CDR1 LGHNA, CDR2 YSLEER. The DNA of the CDR3 is TGCGCCAGCAGCCAAGTACCCCAGGTCACGCAGTATTTT. Residues: CASSQVPQVTQYF.

CDR3 nucleotide sequence: TGTGCCAGCAGCTTTGACAGGGGGCTCGACGAGCAGTACTTC. Translation: CASSFDRGLDEQYF. The rearrangement links TRBV7-2 to TRBJ2-7; TRBD1 agrees at 10 bases. Germline lookup yields CDR1 SGHTA and CDR2 FQGNSA. The CDR3 loop spans 14 amino acids. With V trimmed by 3 bases and J by 5 bases, 4 bases remained unmatched.

This clone was counted a single time. The gene calls are TRBV5-1 and TRBJ1-1; D is unresolved. Germline CDR1 SGHRS, CDR2 YFSETQ. The CDR3 loop spans 14 amino acids. Trimming left V 0 bases short and J 4 bases short, with 10 bases between. The CDR3 reads CASSLAEGVTEAFF. CDR3 in DNA: TGCGCCAGCAGCTTGGCAGAGGGCGTCACTGAAGCTTTCTTT.

CDR3 loop: CASSFQTGSMNTEAFF. CDR3 nucleotide sequence: TGTGCCAGCAGCTTTCAGACAGGGAGCATGAACACTGAAGCTTTCTTT. The chain links TRBV5-5 to TRBJ1-1; 7 bases align to TRBD1. Germline CDR1 and CDR2: SGHKS and YYEKEE (reference sequence). V dropped 2 bases and J dropped 0; count of bases not matched to a gene: 7. This CDR3 has 16 residues. Variable domain in full (rest from reference TRBV5-5 and TRBJ1-1): DAGVTQSPTHLIKTRGQQVTLRCSPISGHKSVSWYQQVLGQGPQFIFQYYEKEERGRGNFPDRFSARQFPNYSSELNVNALLLGDSALYLCASSFQTGSMNTEAFFGQGTRLTVV.

The gene calls are TRBV6-6 and TRBJ2-2; the D gene is possibly TRBD2 (6 bases). Trimming cost V 3 bases and J 1 base, with 12 bases left between them. Germline V gene lookup returns CDR1 MNHNY and CDR2 SVGAGI (reference sequence). This CDR3 spans 16 amino acids. This CDR3 reads CASSYWEDLNTGELFF. CDR3 coding DNA: TGTGCCAGCAGTTATTGGGAGGACTTGAACACCGGGGAGCTGTTTTTT.

This chain connects TRBV29-1 to TRBJ2-5; 9 bases are shared with TRBD1. The length of the CDR3 is 13 residues. The J segment lost 3 bases and the V segment lost 4 bases, leaving 3 bases of the junction unmatched. CDR1 SQVTM and CDR2 ANQGSEA come from the germline V gene. The CDR3: CSVGRTGEETQYF. The CDR3 DNA sequence: TGCAGCGTTGGAAGGACAGGGGAAGAGACCCAGTACTTC.

This clone was seen more than once but under ten times. The chain employs TRBV7-6 and TRBJ2-7; D unresolved. The V gene's germline CDR1 is SGHVS and CDR2 FNYEAQ. The CDR3 contains 13 residues. Between the trimmed V and J ends, which lost 3 bases and 3 bases, there was a span of 9 bases. In nucleotides, the CDR3 is TGTGCCAGCAGCTTGGGCCCGAACTACGAGCAGTACTTC. The encoded protein is CASSLGPNYEQYF.

The chain joins TRBV27 to TRBJ1-1; perhaps TRBD1 as D (5 bases). This CDR3 has 17 amino acids. Trimming took off 5 bases at V and 3 bases at J, with 22 bases between the two ends. CDR1 is MNHEY and CDR2 is SMNVEV in the germline V gene (reference sequence). CDR3 loop: CASSLDPVRGGYTEAFF. CDR3 DNA sequence: TGTGCCAGCAGTCTCGATCCCGTCCGGGGGGGATACACTGAAGCTTTCTTT.

The chain combines TRBV30 with TRBJ1-1; the D gene is possibly TRBD1 (5 bases). The CDR3 totals 12 residues. V shed 5 bases and J shed 7 bases, with 14 bases lying between them. Germline V gene data show CDR1 as GTSNPN and CDR2 as SVGIG (reference sequence). CDR3 nucleotide sequence: TGTGCCTGGGGGGCTGGGGGACTTGAAGCTTTCTTT. Protein: CAWGAGGLEAFF.

The rearrangement links TRBV6-5 to TRBJ1-5; 7 nucleotides align to TRBD1. The V gene end was trimmed by 4 bases and the J gene end by 1 base; junction bases not matched to a gene: 4. This CDR3 is 15 amino acids long. From germline, CDR1 is MNHEY and CDR2 SVGAGI. The CDR3 DNA follows: TGTGCCAGCAGTTCGACAGGGTTGAGCAATCAGCCCCAGCATTTT. Translated: CASSSTGLSNQPQHF.

This clone was seen once. The chain recombines TRBV30 with TRBJ2-2, with D possibly being TRBD2 (5 bases). The CDR3 runs 12 residues. With 5 bases removed from V and 6 bases from J, the gap between germline ends came to 10 bases. CDR1 is GTSNPN and CDR2 is SVGIG in the germline V gene (reference sequence). CDR3 in DNA: TGTGCCTGGGGGAGTAACGCCGGGGAGCTGTTTTTT. Translation gives CAWGSNAGELFF.

The J gene is TRBJ1-2, the V gene TRBV12-2; no DNA check was done on the table's D call, TRBD1. TRBV12-2 is listed as a pseudogene. The CDR3 consists of 14 residues. This chain's CDR3 is CASPGKDRDDGYTF. The CDR3 coding sequence is TGTGCAAGTCCCGGGAAAGACAGGGACGATGGCTACACCTTC.

The chain combines TRBV4-1 with TRBJ2-7; 11 nucleotides agree with TRBD2. The germline gives CDR1 MGHRA, CDR2 YSYEKL. J gave up 4 bases and V 1 base, and 3 bases lay outside the gene matches. This CDR3 region has 15 residues. CDR3 sequence reads: CASSQAPSGRYEQYF. The CDR3 region has the DNA TGCGCCAGCAGCCAAGCCCCTAGCGGGAGGTACGAGCAGTACTTC.

The chain uses TRBV2 and TRBJ2-5; D is undetermined. The J call is doubtful: the DNA matches TRBJ2-7 better. Germline loops: CDR1 SNHLY, CDR2 FYNNEI. The CDR3 is 11 residues long. CDR3 DNA sequence: TGTGCCAGCAGTGAAGCCCCCGAGCAGTACTTC. Its protein product is CASSEAPEQYF.

The CDR3 DNA reads TGTGCCAGCAGCCCGGCAGGGGGCAGCTATGGCTACACCTTC. Its translation is CASSPAGGSYGYTF. The chain recombines TRBV5-4 with TRBJ1-2, with TRBD1 identical over 8 bases. The germline CDR1 and CDR2 sequences are SGHNT and YYREEE (reference sequence). Trimming cost V 4 bases and J 4 bases; bases outside gene matches: 6. The CDR3 length is 14 residues.

The CDR3 DNA is TGTGCCAGCAGTGTAGAAAGCGGGCCGGGGGTTGATGAGCAGTTCTTC. It encodes CASSVESGPGVDEQFF. This chain uses TRBV2 with TRBJ2-1, with D tentatively TRBD2 (6 bases). Germline CDR1 and CDR2: SNHLY and FYNNEI. V was clipped by 4 bases and J by 8 bases, with 21 bases between them. This CDR3 comprises 16 residues.

This chain connects TRBV5-1 to TRBJ2-3; D call uncertain. V was cut by 4 bases and J by 2 bases, with 11 bases left in between. The CDR3 has 14 amino acids. Germline V gene data show CDR1 as SGHRS and CDR2 as YFSETQ. CDR3 sequence reads: CASSLTSLTDTQYF. Here the CDR3 DNA reads TGCGCCAGCAGCCTTACTTCGCTCACAGATACGCAGTATTTT.

V gene TRBV10-3 combines with J gene TRBJ2-1, with D tentatively TRBD1 (5 bases). Looked up from germline, CDR1 is ENHRY and CDR2 is SYGVKD. The germline V and J ends were trimmed by 0 bases and 5 bases, with 11 bases remaining between them. CDR3 length: 15 residues. The CDR3 sequence is CAISESSRVNNEQFF. DNA for the CDR3: TGTGCCATCAGTGAGTCTTCCAGGGTTAACAATGAGCAGTTCTTC.

V usage is TRBV7-3 and J usage is TRBJ1-1; 7 positions agree with TRBD1. The CDR3 is made up of 13 amino acids. Trimming removed 6 bases from V and 5 bases from J; junction bases left unmatched: 6. CDR1 and CDR2 from the germline V gene are SGHTA and FQGTGA. The CDR3 DNA reads TGTGCCAGCAGGGGCCAGGGGGGAACTGAAGCTTTCTTT. This sequence encodes CASRGQGGTEAFF.

This sequence joins TRBV5-1 and TRBJ2-2, with 9 bases aligning to TRBD1. CDR3 length: 15 amino acids. Germline CDR1 reads SGHRS; CDR2 reads YFSETQ. The ends lost 3 bases at V and 6 bases at J; junction bases unmatched: 6. The CDR3 protein is CASSSGTGTAGELFF. As DNA, the CDR3 is TGCGCCAGCAGCTCCGGGACAGGGACAGCCGGGGAGCTGTTTTTT.

The chain recombines TRBV7-3 with TRBJ2-2; TRBD1 aligns across 9 bases. Per the germline V gene, CDR1 is SGHTA and CDR2 is FQGTGA. This CDR3 has 16 amino acids. V was clipped by 5 bases and J by 1 base; unmatched bases: 5. Here the CDR3 reads CASSPQGQGNTGELFF. CDR3 coding DNA: TGTGCCAGCAGCCCCCAGGGACAGGGGAACACCGGGGAGCTGTTTTTT.

The rearrangement joins TRBV19 to TRBJ2-2; 11 bases are a match to TRBD2. V trimming: 9 bases; J trimming: 3 bases; junction bases outside the gene matches: 12. CDR3 length equals 17 residues. CDR1 is LNHDA and CDR2 is SQIVND in the germline V gene (reference sequence). Here the CDR3 DNA reads TGTGCCAGACTAGTCTCGGGACTAGCGGATCACACCGGGGAGCTGTTTTTT. It yields the protein CARLVSGLADHTGELFF.

The V call is TRBV7-6, the J call TRBJ1-1; possible D gene TRBD1, 5 bases. Germline V CDR1 and CDR2: SGHVS, FNYEAQ. The CDR3 contains 16 residues. V lost 1 base and J lost 1, with 13 bases in between. The CDR3 loop reads CASSLEFIQGNTEAFF. Here the CDR3 DNA reads TGTGCCAGCAGCTTAGAATTTATTCAGGGGAACACTGAAGCTTTCTTT.

This clone was counted once. The V gene is TRBV6-5, the J gene TRBJ2-2, with D unresolved. V lost 5 bases to trimming and J lost 5 bases, with 12 bases between them. Germline V gives CDR1 MNHEY, CDR2 SVGAGI. This CDR3 is built from 14 residues. The CDR3 nucleotides are TGTGCCAGCAGTACCAATAGTCGGACCGGGGAGCTGTTTTTT. This gives the protein CASSTNSRTGELFF.

The V gene is TRBV7-6, the J gene TRBJ2-7; 8 positions match TRBD1. This CDR3 region has 16 residues. The germline V gene encodes CDR1 SGHVS and CDR2 FNYEAQ. Trimming removed 4 bases from V and 3 bases from J; junction bases left unmatched: 11. CDR3 loop: CASSYGQGRENYEQYF. Here the CDR3 DNA reads TGTGCCAGCAGCTATGGACAGGGACGGGAGAACTACGAGCAGTACTTC. The variable domain in full, with the rest retrieved from reference TRBV7-6 and TRBJ2-7, is GAGVSQSPRYKVTKRGQDVALRCDPISGHVSLYWYRQALGQGPEFLTYFNYEAQQDKSGLPNDRFSAERPEGSISTLTIQRTEQRDSAMYRCASSYGQGRENYEQYFGPGTRLTVT.

The rearrangement uses TRBV19 and TRBJ2-1, with TRBD1 matching over 10 bases. The germline gives CDR1 LNHDA, CDR2 SQIVND (reference sequence). This CDR3 has 15 residues. V lost 5 bases and J lost 6; bases outside the gene matches: 7. The CDR3 DNA sequence: TGTGCCAGTAGTCCGACAGGGGGCTTCCGCAATGAGCAGTTCTTC. Protein product: CASSPTGGFRNEQFF. Combining the CDR3 with reference TRBV19 and TRBJ2-1 gives the whole variable domain DGGITQSPKYLFRKEGQNVTLSCEQNLNHDAMYWYRQDPGQGLRLIYYSQIVNDFQKGDIAEGYSVSREKKESFPLTVTSAQKNPTAFYLCASSPTGGFRNEQFFGPGTRLTVL.

This chain connects TRBV19 to TRBJ1-1; TRBD1 might be the D (5 bases). CDR1 LNHDA and CDR2 SQIVND come from the germline V gene (reference sequence). The CDR3 has 13 amino acids. V shed 3 bases and J shed 11 bases, with 16 bases lying between them. CDR3 sequence (DNA): TGTGCCAGTAGTATTGGTAGGTTAGGGGCGGCTTTCTTT. Translating it yields CASSIGRLGAAFF.

This clone was seen only a few times. The gene calls are TRBV7-2 and TRBJ2-7, with 8 positions matching TRBD2. Per germline, CDR1 SGHTA and CDR2 FQGNSA. J gave up 3 bases and V 6 bases, and 19 bases lay outside the gene matches. The CDR3 is 18 residues long. CDR3 in amino acids: CASSARLARAPGGYEQYF. The CDR3 DNA reads TGTGCCAGCAGTGCCAGACTAGCGCGAGCCCCTGGGGGCTACGAGCAGTACTTC.

The chain uses TRBV5-1 and TRBJ2-1; 9 bases agree with TRBD2. Per the germline V gene, CDR1 is SGHRS and CDR2 is YFSETQ. The trim removed 0 bases at V and 2 bases at J, leaving 0 bases unmatched. CDR3 length equals 15 residues. For the CDR3, the DNA is TGCGCCAGCAGCTTGGGACTAGCGGCCTACAATGAGCAGTTCTTC. Translating it yields CASSLGLAAYNEQFF.